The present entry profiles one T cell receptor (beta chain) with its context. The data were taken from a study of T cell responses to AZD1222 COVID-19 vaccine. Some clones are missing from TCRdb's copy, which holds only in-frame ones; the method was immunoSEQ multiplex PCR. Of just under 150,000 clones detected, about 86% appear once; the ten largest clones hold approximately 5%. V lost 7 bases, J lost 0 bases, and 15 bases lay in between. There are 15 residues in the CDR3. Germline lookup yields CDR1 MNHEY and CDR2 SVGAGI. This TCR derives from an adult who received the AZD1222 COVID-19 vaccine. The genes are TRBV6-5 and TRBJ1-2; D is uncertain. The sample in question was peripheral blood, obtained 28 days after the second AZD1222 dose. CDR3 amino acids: CASNMRTVANYGYTF. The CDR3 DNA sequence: TGTGCCAGCAATATGAGGACCGTAGCTAACTATGGCTACACCTTC.